The 7 T cell receptor beta chains in this list originate from one sample, sequenced in a study of blood T cell repertoires in COVID-19. Only in-frame clones appear in the TCRdb table, and some are missing; sequencing was by immunoSEQ multiplex PCR. The top ten clones hold about 2.7% of a sample with approximately 150,000 clones, roughly four fifths of them seen once. The sequencing input was peripheral blood. Receptor source: a woman at least 80 years old with COVID-19, enrolled during active disease.

The chain combines TRBV11-2 with TRBJ2-3; 7 positions match TRBD2. Losses at the gene ends were 0 bases for V and 9 bases for J; bases not matched to a gene: 3. The germline gives CDR1 SGHAT, CDR2 FQNNGV. The CDR3 is 13 amino acids. CDR3 residues: CASSLDFSGTQYF. The CDR3 DNA reads as TGTGCCAGCAGCTTAGATTTTAGCGGGACGCAGTATTTT.

V and J are TRBV9 and TRBJ1-2; maybe TRBD1 (6 bases). V lost 0 bases, J lost 4 bases, and 19 bases lay in between. The CDR3 contains 17 residues. Per the germline V gene, CDR1 is SGDLS and CDR2 is YYNGEE. The CDR3 spells CASSVATMRDTSYGYTF. In DNA form, the CDR3 reads TGTGCCAGCAGCGTAGCTACAATGAGGGACACTAGCTATGGCTACACCTTC.

In its sample, this clone was seen a few times. The chain carries TRBV19 and TRBJ1-5; tentative D call: TRBD1 (6 bases). CDR3 length equals 14 residues. The V end was cut by 6 bases, the J end by 0 bases, with 9 bases between. Germline CDR1 LNHDA, CDR2 SQIVND (reference sequence). CDR3 sequence (DNA): TGTGCCAGTAGGGGGACACTTAGCAATCAGCCCCAGCATTTT. Translated: CASRGTLSNQPQHF.

The chain carries TRBV7-2 and TRBJ2-1; no definite D call. Germline CDR1 reads SGHTA; CDR2 reads FQGNSA. The CDR3 spans 15 residues. Trimming took 1 base from V and 0 from J, leaving 7 bases between them. As DNA, the CDR3 is TGTGCCAGCAGCTTAGTCGCGAGCTCCTACAATGAGCAGTTCTTC. Residues: CASSLVASSYNEQFF.

The chain uses TRBV15 and TRBJ1-2; unclear D gene. The ends were cut back, 0 bases at V and 5 bases at J, with 7 bases in the middle. CDR3 length: 13 amino acids. From germline, CDR1 is LNHNV and CDR2 YYDKDF (reference sequence). The CDR3: CATSRDAQYGYTF. CDR3 in DNA: TGTGCCACCAGCAGAGATGCACAGTATGGCTACACCTTC.

J is TRBJ2-2 and V is TRBV7-2; TRBD1 is a possible D gene (5 bases). Germline loops: CDR1 SGHTA, CDR2 FQGNSA. The length of the CDR3 is 14 residues. Trimming took off 6 bases at V and 6 bases at J, with 14 bases between the two ends. The CDR3 region is CASRRQKGAGELFF. CDR3 coding DNA: TGTGCCAGCAGACGACAGAAAGGGGCCGGGGAGCTGTTTTTT.

The chain joins TRBV6-2 or TRBV6-3 to TRBJ2-7, with D possibly matching TRBD1 (5 bases). The CDR3 totals 12 residues. CDR1 MNHEY and CDR2 SVGEGT come from the germline V gene. With 5 bases removed from V and 3 bases from J, the gap between germline ends came to 8 bases. CDR3 region: CASSIQGYEQYF. CDR3 bases: TGTGCCAGCAGTATTCAGGGCTACGAGCAGTACTTC.